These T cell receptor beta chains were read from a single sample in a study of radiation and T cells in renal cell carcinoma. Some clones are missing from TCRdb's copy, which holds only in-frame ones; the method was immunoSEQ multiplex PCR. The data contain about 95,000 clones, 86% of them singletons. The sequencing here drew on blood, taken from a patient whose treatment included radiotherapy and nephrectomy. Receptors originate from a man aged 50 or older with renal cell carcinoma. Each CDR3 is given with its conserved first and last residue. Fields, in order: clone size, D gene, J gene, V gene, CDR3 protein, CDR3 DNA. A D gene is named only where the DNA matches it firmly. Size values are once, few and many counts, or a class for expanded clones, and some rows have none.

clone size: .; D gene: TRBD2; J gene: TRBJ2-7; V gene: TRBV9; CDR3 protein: CASSPDRASGSYEQYF; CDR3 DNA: TGTGCCAGCAGCCCGGACAGGGCTAGCGGGAGCTACGAGCAGTACTTC
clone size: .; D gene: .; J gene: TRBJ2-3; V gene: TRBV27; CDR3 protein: CASKGQDTDTQYF; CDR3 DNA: TGTGCCAGCAAAGGCCAGGACACAGATACGCAGTATTTT
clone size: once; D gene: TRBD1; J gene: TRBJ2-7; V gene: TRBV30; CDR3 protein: CAWSLGTATYEQYF; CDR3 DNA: TGTGCCTGGAGTCTTGGGACAGCCACCTACGAGCAGTACTTC
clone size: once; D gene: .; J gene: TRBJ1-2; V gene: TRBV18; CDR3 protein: CASSASQTSFGYTF; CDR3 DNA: TGTGCCAGCTCCGCGTCACAGACCTCTTTCGGCTACACCTTC
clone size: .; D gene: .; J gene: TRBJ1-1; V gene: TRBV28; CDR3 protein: CASSFEGLGAFF; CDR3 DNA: TGTGCCAGCAGTTTCGAGGGGCTGGGAGCTTTCTTT
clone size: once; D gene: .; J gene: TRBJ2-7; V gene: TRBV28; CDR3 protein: CASSLPGSGAHEQYF; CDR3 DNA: TGTGCCAGCAGTTTACCCGGGAGCGGCGCGCACGAGCAGTACTTC
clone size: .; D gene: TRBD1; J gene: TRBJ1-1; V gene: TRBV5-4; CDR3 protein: CASSLTGGGTEAFF; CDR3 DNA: TGTGCCAGCAGCCTAACAGGGGGCGGTACTGAAGCTTTCTTT
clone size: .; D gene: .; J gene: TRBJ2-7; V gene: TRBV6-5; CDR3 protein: CASSYTIGRSYEQYF; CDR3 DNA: TGTGCCAGCAGTTACACTATAGGGAGATCCTACGAGCAGTACTTC
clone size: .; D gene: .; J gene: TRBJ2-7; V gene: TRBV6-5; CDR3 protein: CASSTTGSSYEQYF; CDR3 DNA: TGTGCCAGCAGCACCACGGGGAGCTCCTACGAGCAGTACTTC
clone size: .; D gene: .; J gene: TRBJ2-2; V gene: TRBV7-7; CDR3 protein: CASSLVQGTGELFF; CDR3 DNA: TGTGCTAGCAGCTTAGTCCAAGGCACCGGGGAGCTGTTTTTT
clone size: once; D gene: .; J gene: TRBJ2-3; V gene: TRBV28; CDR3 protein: CASSGGGESTDTQYF; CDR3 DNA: TGTGCCAGCAGTGGGGGTGGGGAGAGCACAGATACGCAGTATTTT
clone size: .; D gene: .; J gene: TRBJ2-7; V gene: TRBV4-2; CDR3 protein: CASSQDLAACPYEQYF; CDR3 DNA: TGTGCCAGCAGCCAAGACTTAGCGGCCTGCCCCTACGAGCAGTACTTC
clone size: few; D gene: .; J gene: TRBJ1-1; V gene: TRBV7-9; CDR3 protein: CASSRLRVLGSSVTEAFF; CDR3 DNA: TGTGCCAGCAGCCGATTAAGGGTCCTTGGGTCGAGTGTCACTGAAGCTTTCTTT
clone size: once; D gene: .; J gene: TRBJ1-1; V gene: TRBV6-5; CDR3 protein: CASTWGAEAFF; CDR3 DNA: TGTGCCAGCACCTGGGGCGCTGAAGCTTTCTTT
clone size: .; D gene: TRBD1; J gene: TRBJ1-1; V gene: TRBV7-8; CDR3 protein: CASSSRGGGAYTEAFF; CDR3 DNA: TGTGCCAGCAGCTCGCGGGGAGGGGGCGCATACACTGAAGCTTTCTTT
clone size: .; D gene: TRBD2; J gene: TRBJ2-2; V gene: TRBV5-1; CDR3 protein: CASSYLPGGAVGTGELFF; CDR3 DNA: TGCGCCAGCAGCTATTTACCCGGGGGGGCCGTGGGCACCGGGGAGCTGTTTTTT
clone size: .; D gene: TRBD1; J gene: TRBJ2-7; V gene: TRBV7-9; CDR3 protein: CASRTGTDSYEQYF; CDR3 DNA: TGTGCCAGCAGGACCGGGACAGACTCCTACGAGCAGTACTTC
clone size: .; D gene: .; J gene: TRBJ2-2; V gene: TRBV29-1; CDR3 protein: CSVRGSGELFF; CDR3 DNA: TGCAGCGTTCGGGGCTCCGGGGAGCTGTTTTTT
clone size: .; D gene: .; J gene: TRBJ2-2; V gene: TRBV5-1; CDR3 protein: CASSRGRGHTGELFF; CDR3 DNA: TGCGCCAGCAGCCGAGGTCGGGGGCACACCGGGGAGCTGTTTTTT
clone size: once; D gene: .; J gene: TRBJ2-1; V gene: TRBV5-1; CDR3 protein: CASRKETFNEQFF; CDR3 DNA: TGCGCCAGCAGAAAAGAAACATTCAATGAGCAGTTCTTC
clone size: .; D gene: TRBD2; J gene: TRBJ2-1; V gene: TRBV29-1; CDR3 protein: CSVVTSRQYNEQFF; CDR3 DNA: TGCAGCGTCGTGACTAGCAGACAATACAATGAGCAGTTCTTC
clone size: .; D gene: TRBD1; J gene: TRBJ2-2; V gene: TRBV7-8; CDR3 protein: CASSSPGQGSGELFF; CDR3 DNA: TGTGCCAGCAGCTCACCGGGACAGGGCTCCGGGGAGCTGTTTTTT
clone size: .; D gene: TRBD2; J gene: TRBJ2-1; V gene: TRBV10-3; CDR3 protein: CAITTSGGLYNEQFF; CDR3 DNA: TGTGCCATCACCACGAGCGGGGGGCTTTACAATGAGCAGTTCTTC
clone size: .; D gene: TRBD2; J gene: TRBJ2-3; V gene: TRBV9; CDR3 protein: CASSLGTSGRGADTQYF; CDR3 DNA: TGTGCCAGCAGCCTGGGGACTAGCGGGAGGGGGGCAGATACGCAGTATTTT
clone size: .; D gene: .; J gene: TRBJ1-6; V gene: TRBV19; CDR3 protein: CASSLQYALSSPLHF; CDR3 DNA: TGTGCCAGTAGTTTACAGTACGCTTTATCTTCACCCCTCCACTTT